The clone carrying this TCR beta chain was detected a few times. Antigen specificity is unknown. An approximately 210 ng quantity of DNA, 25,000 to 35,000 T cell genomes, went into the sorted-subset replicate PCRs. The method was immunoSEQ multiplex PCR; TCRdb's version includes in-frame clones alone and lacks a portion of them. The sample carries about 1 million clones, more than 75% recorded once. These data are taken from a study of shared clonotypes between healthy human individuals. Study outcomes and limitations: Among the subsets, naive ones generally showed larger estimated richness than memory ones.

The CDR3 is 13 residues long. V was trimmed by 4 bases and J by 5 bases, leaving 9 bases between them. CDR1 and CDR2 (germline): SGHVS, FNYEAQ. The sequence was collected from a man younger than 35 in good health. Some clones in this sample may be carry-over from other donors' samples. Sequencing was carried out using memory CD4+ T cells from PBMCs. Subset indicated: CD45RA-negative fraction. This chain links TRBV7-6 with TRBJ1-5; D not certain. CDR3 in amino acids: CASSSGRDQPQHF. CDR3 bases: TGTGCCAGCAGCTCGGGGAGGGATCAGCCCCAGCATTTT.